Many counts were recorded for the clone carrying this TCR beta chain. Antigen: not known. Preparation of the TCRbeta library was carried out with unique molecular identifiers. TCRdb redid the calling of the PCR reads with MiXCR, one entry per CDR3 protein. This table has 490,000 or so distinct CDR3 sequences, over 9.5% appearing once. This CDR3 has 15 residues. Trimming took 6 bases from V and 3 from J; bases not matched to a gene: 6. This entry is derived from a study of T-cell reconstitution after alpha-beta-depleted transplantation in children. Study-level findings and limits: From surviving recipient T cells and thymic progenitors came the high day-60 TCRbeta diversity observed in some patients.

The chain is built from TRBV12-3 or TRBV12-4 and TRBJ1-5, with 9 nucleotides matching TRBD1. The sequence came from a child aged 2-15 years with inherited bone marrow failure, due to receive a stem cell transplant. This specimen consisted of PBMCs, obtained before TCRalphabeta/CD19-depleted stem cell transplant. CDR3 residues: CASSPGQGFNQPQHF. The CDR3 DNA reads as TGTGCCAGCAGCCCGGGACAGGGATTCAATCAGCCCCAGCATTTT.